This TCR beta chain was captured in a study of early T cells in non-severe SARS-CoV-2 infection. The CDR3 spans 13 residues. Germline loops: CDR1 SGHRS, CDR2 YFSETQ. V was clipped by 1 base and J by 5 bases, with 10 bases between them. Unique molecular identifiers were affixed to single, distinct cDNA molecules. Each CDR3 protein gets one entry after TCRdb re-called the 5' RACE reads with MiXCR. The table lists about 33,000 distinct CDR3 sequences, approximately 6.9% of them singletons. As regards this clonotype: Its specificity is unknown.

Study-wide results and limits: Sequences matched to VDJdb favored anti-spike CD8 responses, while private and CD4 specificities were missed.

The source of this sequence is an adult who was a healthcare worker with PCR-confirmed SARS-CoV-2 infection or an uninfected control (not recorded which). This chain uses TRBV5-1 with TRBJ2-7, with D possibly called TRBD1 or TRBD2 (6 bases each). Material for sequencing was whole blood. CDR3 bases: TGCGCCAGCAGCTTGTCGGGGGCAAACGAGCAGTACTTC. Its protein product is CASSLSGANEQYF.